This record looks at one T cell receptor (beta chain) sequence and its context. No antigen is known for it. Between the trimmed V and J ends, which lost 7 bases and 6 bases, there was a span of 16 bases. In germline, CDR1 is MNHEY, CDR2 SVGEGT. This CDR3 region has 14 residues. They built TCR cDNA with 5'RACE template switching, a step that put in a universal primer site and UMIs. TCRdb re-derived calls from the 5' RACE reads in MiXCR, one entry per CDR3 protein. This table has some 350,000 distinct CDR3 sequences, 7.5% to 9% appearing once. The data stem from a study of T cells after yellow fever vaccination. Regarding the study as a whole: Some clonotypes, a small share, were shared between CD4 and CD8 compartments. Weaker, the secondary response peaked sooner, at day 5 versus 15. A large majority of primary-vaccination clones showed up again after the booster (about 97% CD4, 85% to 90% CD8).

The receptor was isolated from a man aged 18 to 29 who received the YFV17D yellow fever vaccine. The material was PBMCs, obtained on the day of the first yellow fever vaccination. The rearrangement uses TRBV6-2 or TRBV6-3 and TRBJ1-5, with a weak D call TRBD1 (5 bases). CDR3 sequence reads: CASKGHHELQPQHF. In DNA form, the CDR3 reads TGTGCCAGCAAAGGACATCACGAGCTTCAGCCCCAGCATTTT.